Sequencing of this T cell receptor (beta chain) was carried out in a study of T cell responses to AZD1222 COVID-19 vaccine. Study-wide results and caveats: It was only a handful of AZD1222 recipients who were seropositive at baseline. Spike-specific TCR breadth and depth rose after two AZD1222 doses. After the peak T cell response, and only then, were repertoires sampled.

Sequencing was performed with immunoSEQ multiplex PCR; in TCRdb, only in-frame clones are kept and a portion is missing. This table holds about 150,000 clones, about 91% found once. Germline CDR1 and CDR2: DFQATT and SNEGSKA (reference sequence). The V end was cut by 6 bases, the J end by 7 bases, with 9 bases between. The CDR3 contains 10 residues. On this clone: The antigen is not known.

The chain uses TRBV20-1 and TRBJ1-1; D may be TRBD1 (5 bases). The material was peripheral blood, obtained on day 0 of AZD1222 vaccination. This receptor was obtained from an adult in good health. This CDR3 reads CSAYTGEAFF. Here the CDR3 DNA reads TGCAGTGCGTATACAGGTGAAGCTTTCTTT.